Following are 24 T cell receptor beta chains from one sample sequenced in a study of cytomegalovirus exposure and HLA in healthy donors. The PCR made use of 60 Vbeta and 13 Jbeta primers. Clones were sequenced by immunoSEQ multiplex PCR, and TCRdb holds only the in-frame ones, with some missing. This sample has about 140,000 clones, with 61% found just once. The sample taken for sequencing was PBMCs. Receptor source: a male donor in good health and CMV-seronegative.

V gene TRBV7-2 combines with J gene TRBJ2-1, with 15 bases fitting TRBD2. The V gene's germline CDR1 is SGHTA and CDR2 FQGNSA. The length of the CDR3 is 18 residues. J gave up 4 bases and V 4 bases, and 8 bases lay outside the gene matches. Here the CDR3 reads CASSSSGLAGGLYNEQFF. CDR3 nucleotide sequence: TGTGCCAGCAGCTCCTCGGGACTAGCGGGGGGCCTTTACAATGAGCAGTTCTTC.

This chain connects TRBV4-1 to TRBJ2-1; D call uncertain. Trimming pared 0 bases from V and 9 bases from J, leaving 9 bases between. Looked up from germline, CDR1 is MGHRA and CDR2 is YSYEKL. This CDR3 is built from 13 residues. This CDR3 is CASSQEVASEQFF. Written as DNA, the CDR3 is TGCGCCAGCAGCCAAGAGGTAGCAAGTGAGCAGTTCTTC.

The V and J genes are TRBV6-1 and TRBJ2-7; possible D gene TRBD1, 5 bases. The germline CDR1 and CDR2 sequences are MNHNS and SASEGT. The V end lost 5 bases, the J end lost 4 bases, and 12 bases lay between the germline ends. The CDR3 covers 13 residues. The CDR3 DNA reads TGTGCCAGCAGTTCTACAAGACAGTACGAGCAGTACTTC. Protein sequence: CASSSTRQYEQYF.

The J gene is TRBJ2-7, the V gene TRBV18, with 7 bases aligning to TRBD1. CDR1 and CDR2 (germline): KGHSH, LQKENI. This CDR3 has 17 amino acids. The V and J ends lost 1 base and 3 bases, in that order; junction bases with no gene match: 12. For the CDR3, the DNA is TGTGCCAGCTCACCACGAACCACCGGGACAGAGAGCTACGAGCAGTACTTC. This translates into CASSPRTTGTESYEQYF. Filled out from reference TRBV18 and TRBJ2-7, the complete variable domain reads NAGVMQNPRHLVRRRGQEARLRCSPMKGHSHVYWYRQLPEEGLKFMVYLQKENIIDESGMPKERFSAEFPKEGPSILRIQQVVRGDSAAYFCASSPRTTGTESYEQYFGPGTRLTVT.

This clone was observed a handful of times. In nucleotides, the CDR3 is TGTGCCAGCAGCGTAAGCGGGGGGGCGACAGATACGCAGTATTTT. Its translation is CASSVSGGATDTQYF. The chain has TRBV9 and TRBJ2-3; 10 bases map to TRBD2. This CDR3 spans 15 amino acids. Germline V lookup: CDR1 SGDLS, CDR2 YYNGEE. V was pared by 1 base and J by 3 bases, with 2 bases of the junction left unmatched.

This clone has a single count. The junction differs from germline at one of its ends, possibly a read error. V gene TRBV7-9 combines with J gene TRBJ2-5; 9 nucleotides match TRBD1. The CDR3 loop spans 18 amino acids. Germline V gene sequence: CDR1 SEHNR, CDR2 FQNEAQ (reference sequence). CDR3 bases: TGTTCCAGCAGCTTTGAGGTCAGATGGACAGGGGTTTGGGAGACCCAGTACTTC. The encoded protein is CSSSFEVRWTGVWETQYF.

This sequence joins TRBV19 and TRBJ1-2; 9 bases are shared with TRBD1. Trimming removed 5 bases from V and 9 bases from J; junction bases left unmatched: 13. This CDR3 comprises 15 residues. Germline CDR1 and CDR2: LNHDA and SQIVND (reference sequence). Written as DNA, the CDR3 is TGTGCCAGTAGTGCACCGGGACAGGGTTATTATAGCTACACCTTC. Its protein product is CASSAPGQGYYSYTF. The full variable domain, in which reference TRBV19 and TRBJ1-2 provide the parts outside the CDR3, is DGGITQSPKYLFRKEGQNVTLSCEQNLNHDAMYWYRQDPGQGLRLIYYSQIVNDFQKGDIAEGYSVSREKKESFPLTVTSAQKNPTAFYLCASSAPGQGYYSYTFGSGTRLTVV.

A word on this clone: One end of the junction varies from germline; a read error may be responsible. Here the CDR3 DNA reads TGTTCCAGCAGCTTAGCGACTTGGCAGCTCGTCAATTCTTATGGCTACACCTTC. This codes for CSSSLATWQLVNSYGYTF. The chain couples TRBV7-9 to TRBJ1-2; no firm D call. CDR3 length: 18 amino acids. Germline V gene sequence: CDR1 SEHNR, CDR2 FQNEAQ (reference sequence).

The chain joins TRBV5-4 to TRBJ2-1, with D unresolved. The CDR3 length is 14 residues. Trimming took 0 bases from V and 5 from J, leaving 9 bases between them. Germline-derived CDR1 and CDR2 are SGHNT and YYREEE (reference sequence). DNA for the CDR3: TGTGCCAGCAGCTTGGGACGAGGAAACAATGAGCAGTTCTTC. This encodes CASSLGRGNNEQFF. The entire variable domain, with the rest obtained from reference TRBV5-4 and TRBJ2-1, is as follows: ETGVTQSPTHLIKTRGQQVTLRCSSQSGHNTVSWYQQALGQGPQFIFQYYREEENGRGNFPPRFSGLQFPNYSSELNVNALELDDSALYLCASSLGRGNNEQFFGPGTRLTVL.

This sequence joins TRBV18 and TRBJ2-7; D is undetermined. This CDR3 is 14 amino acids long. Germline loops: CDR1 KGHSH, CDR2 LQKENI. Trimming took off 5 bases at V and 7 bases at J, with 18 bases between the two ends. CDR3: CASSLSEEVREQYF. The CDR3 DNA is TGTGCCAGCTCATTGTCAGAAGAGGTTAGGGAGCAGTACTTC.

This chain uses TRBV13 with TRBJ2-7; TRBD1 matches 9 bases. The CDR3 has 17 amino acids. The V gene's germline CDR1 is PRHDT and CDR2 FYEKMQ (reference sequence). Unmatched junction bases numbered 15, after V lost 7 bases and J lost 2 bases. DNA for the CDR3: TGTGCCAGCACTCTTACGACCCTGGGACAGGGAGCCTACGAGCAGTACTTC. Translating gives CASTLTTLGQGAYEQYF.

The CDR3 nucleotides read TGTGCCAGCATCGACCCCCCCCCTAGGATCGTAAATGAGCAGTTCTTC. This gives the protein CASIDPPPRIVNEQFF. The J gene is TRBJ2-1, the V gene TRBV6-7; no clear D. TRBV6-7 belongs to the ORF category, with a function that is uncertain. This CDR3 has 16 amino acids. V lost 7 bases to trimming and J lost 7 bases, with 23 bases between them.

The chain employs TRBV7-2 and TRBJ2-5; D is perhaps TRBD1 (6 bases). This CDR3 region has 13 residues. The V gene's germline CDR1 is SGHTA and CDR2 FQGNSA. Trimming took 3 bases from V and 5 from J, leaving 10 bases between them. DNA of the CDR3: TGTGCCAGCAGCTTGGACAGTGCTGAGACCCAGTACTTC. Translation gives CASSLDSAETQYF.

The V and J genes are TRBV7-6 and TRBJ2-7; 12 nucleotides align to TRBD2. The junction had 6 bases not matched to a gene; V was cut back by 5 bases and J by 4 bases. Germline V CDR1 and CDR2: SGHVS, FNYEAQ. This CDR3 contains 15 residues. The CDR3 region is CASSLLAGGRYEQYF. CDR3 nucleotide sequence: TGTGCCAGCAGCCTCCTAGCGGGGGGGCGATACGAGCAGTACTTC.

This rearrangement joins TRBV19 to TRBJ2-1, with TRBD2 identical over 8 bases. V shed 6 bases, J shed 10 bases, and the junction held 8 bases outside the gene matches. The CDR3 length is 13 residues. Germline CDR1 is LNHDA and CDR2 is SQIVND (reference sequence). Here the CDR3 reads CASSPGLAREQFF. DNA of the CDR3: TGTGCCAGTAGCCCCGGACTAGCTCGGGAGCAGTTCTTC.

The chain's CDR3 is CAISPGPQANYGYTF. Written as DNA, the CDR3 is TGTGCCATCAGTCCGGGCCCACAGGCAAACTATGGCTACACCTTC. This rearrangement joins TRBV10-3 to TRBJ1-2; D is possibly TRBD1 (5 bases). Deletions cut 5 bases from V and 2 bases from J, with 15 bases between. There are 15 residues in the CDR3. CDR1 is ENHRY and CDR2 is SYGVKD in the germline V gene.

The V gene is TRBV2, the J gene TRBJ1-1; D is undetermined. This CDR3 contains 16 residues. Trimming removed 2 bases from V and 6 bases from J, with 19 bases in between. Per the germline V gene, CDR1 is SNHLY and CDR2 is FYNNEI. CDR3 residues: CASSEPPYIISAEAFF. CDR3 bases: TGTGCCAGCAGTGAACCACCTTATATAATTTCGGCTGAAGCTTTCTTT.

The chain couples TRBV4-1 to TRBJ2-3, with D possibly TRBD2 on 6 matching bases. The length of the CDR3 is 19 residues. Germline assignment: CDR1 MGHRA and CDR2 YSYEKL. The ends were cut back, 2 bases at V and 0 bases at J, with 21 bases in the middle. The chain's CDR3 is CASSQTSPLGLASTDTQYF. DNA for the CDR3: TGCGCCAGCAGCCAAACCTCACCCCTCGGGCTAGCGAGCACAGATACGCAGTATTTT.

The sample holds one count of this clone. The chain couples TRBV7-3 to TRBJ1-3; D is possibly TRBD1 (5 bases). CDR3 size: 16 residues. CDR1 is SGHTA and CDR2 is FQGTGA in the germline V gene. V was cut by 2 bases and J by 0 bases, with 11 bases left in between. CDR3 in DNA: TGTGCCAGCAGCTTATCGGGGGACTCCTCTGGAAACACCATATATTTT. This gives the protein CASSLSGDSSGNTIYF.

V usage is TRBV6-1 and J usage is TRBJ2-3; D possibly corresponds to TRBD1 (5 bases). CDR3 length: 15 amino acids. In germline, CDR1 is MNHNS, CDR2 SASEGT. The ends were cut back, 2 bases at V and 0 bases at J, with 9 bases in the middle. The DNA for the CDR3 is TGTGCCAGCAGTGAATATTCAGGGAGCACAGATACGCAGTATTTT. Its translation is CASSEYSGSTDTQYF.

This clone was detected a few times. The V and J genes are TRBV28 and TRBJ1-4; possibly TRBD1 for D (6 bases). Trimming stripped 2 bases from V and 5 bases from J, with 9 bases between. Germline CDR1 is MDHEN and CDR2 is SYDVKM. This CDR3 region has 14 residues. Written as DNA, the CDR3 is TGTGCCAGCAGTTTACCCCAGGGGAATGAAAAACTGTTTTTT. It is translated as CASSLPQGNEKLFF.

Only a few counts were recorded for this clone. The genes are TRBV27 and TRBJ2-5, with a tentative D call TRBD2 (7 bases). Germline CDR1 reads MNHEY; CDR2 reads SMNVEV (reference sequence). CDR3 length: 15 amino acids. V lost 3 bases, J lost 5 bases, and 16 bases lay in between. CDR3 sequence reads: CASSFSRGDKETQYF. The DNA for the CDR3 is TGTGCCAGCAGTTTTTCTCGGGGGGACAAGGAGACCCAGTACTTC.

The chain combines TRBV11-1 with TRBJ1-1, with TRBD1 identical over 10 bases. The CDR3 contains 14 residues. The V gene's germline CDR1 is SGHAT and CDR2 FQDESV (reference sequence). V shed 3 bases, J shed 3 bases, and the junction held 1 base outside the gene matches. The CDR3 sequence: CASSFGQGDTEAFF. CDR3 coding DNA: TGTGCCAGCAGCTTCGGACAGGGGGACACTGAAGCTTTCTTT.

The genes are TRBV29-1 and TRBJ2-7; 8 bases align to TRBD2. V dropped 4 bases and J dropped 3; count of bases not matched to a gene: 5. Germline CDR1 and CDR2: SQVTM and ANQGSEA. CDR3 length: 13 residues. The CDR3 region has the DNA TGCAGCGTTGTATCGGGGGGGGACTACGAGCAGTACTTC. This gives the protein CSVVSGGDYEQYF.